This T cell receptor beta chain was found in a study of blood T cell repertoires in COVID-19. Study-wide background: The United States, Italy and Spain provided the acute and convalescent COVID-19 samples.

In the original processing: For nucleated cells, counts were estimated from reference gene primer amplification. The repertoire was sequenced with immunoSEQ multiplex PCR; TCRdb's copy has only in-frame clones and lacks some. V and J calls and clone size are copied from that table; D and trimming were computed from the DNA. This sample has roughly 290,000 clones, with approximately 85% found just once. CDR1 and CDR2 (germline): MNHNS, SASEGT. The CDR3 spans 15 residues. V trimming: 1 base; J trimming: 5 bases; junction bases outside the gene matches: 4. The sequencing input was PBMCs or T cells enriched from blood (not recorded which). This clonotype originated in a man aged 25 to 45 who had recovered from COVID-19. The chain links TRBV6-1 to TRBJ2-1; TRBD2 agrees at 8 bases. The CDR3 sequence is CASSEVAGGNNEQFF. The DNA for the CDR3 is TGTGCCAGCAGTGAAGTTGCGGGGGGAAACAATGAGCAGTTCTTC.